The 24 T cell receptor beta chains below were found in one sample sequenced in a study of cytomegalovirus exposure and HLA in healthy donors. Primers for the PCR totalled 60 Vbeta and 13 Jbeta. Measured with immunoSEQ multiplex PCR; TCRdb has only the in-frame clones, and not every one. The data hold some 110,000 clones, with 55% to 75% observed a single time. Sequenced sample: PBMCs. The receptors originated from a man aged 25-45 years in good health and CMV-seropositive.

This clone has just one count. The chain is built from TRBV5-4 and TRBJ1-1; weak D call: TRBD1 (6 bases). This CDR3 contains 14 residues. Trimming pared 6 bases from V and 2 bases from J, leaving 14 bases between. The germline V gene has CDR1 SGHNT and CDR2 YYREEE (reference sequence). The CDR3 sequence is CASTQTGPNTEAFF. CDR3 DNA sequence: TGTGCCAGCACCCAGACAGGACCAAACACTGAAGCTTTCTTT.

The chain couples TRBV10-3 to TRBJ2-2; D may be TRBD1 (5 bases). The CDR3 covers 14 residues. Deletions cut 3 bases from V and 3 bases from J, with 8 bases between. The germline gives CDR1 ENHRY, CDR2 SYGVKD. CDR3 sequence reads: CAISEGVDTGELFF. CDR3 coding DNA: TGTGCCATCAGTGAAGGGGTCGACACCGGGGAGCTGTTTTTT.

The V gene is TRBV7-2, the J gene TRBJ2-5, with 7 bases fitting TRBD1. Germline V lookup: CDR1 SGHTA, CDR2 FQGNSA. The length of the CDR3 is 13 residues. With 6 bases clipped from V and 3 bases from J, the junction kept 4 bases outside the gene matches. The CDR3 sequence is CASRRTGEETQYF. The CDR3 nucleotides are TGTGCCAGCAGGCGTACAGGGGAAGAGACCCAGTACTTC. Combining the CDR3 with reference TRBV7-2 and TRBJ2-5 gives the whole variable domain GAGVSQSPSNKVTEKGKDVELRCDPISGHTALYWYRQSLGQGLEFLIYFQGNSAPDKSGLPSDRFSAERTGGSVSTLTIQRTQQEDSAVYLCASRRTGEETQYFGPGTRLLVL.

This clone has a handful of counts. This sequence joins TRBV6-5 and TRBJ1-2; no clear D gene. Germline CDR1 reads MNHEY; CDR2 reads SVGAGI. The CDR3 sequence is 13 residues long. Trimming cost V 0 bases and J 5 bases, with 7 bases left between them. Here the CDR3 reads CASSYSEGYGYTF. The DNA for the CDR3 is TGTGCCAGCAGTTACTCAGAGGGTTATGGCTACACCTTC.

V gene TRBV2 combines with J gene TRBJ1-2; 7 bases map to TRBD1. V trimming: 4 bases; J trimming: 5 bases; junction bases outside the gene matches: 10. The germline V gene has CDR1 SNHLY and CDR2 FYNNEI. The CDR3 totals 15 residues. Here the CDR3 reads CASSVEQGFFYGYTF. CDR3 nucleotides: TGTGCCAGCAGTGTCGAACAGGGGTTTTTTTATGGCTACACCTTC.

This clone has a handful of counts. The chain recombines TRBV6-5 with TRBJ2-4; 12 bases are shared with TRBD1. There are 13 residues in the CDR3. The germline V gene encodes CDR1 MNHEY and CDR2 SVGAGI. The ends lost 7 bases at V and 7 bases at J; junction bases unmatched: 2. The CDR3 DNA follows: TGTGCCAGCACCGGGACAGGGGGCAACATTCAGTACTTC. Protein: CASTGTGGNIQYF.

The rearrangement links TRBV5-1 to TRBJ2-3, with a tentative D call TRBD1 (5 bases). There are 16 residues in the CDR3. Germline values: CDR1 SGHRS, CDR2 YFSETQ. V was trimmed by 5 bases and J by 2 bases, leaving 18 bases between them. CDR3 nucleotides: TGCGCCAGCAGGAGTGTAGGGGCTAGGGTCACAGATACGCAGTATTTT. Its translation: CASRSVGARVTDTQYF.

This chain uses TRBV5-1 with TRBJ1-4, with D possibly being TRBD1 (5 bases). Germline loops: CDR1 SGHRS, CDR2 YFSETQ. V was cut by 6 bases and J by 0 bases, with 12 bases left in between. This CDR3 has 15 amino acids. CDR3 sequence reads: CASTPGVSTNEKLFF. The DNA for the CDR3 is TGCGCCAGCACCCCGGGGGTATCAACTAATGAAAAACTGTTTTTT.

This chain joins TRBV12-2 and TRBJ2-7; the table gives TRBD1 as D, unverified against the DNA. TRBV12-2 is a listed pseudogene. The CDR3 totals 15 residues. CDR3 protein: CASRPPRWGAYEQYV. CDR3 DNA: TGTGCAAGTCGCCCGCCCCGCTGGGGCGCCTACGAGCAGTACGTC.

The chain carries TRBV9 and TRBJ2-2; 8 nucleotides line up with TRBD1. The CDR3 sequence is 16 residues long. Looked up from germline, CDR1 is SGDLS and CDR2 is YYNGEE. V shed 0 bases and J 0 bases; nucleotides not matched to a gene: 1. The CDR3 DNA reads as TGTGCCAGCAGCGTAGCGGGACAGGCGAACACCGGGGAGCTGTTTTTT. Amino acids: CASSVAGQANTGELFF.

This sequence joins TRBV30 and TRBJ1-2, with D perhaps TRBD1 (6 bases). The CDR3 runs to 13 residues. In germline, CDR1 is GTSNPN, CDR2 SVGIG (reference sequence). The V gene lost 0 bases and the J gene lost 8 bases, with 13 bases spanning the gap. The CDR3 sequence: CAWSVAGGWGYTF. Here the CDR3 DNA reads TGTGCCTGGAGTGTAGCTGGGGGCTGGGGCTACACCTTC.

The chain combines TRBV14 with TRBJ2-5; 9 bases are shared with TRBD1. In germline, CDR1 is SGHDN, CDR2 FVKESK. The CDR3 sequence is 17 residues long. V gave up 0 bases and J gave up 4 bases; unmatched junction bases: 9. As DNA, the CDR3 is TGTGCCAGCAGCCAAGACCCCCACAGGGGGCGCAGAGAGACCCAGTACTTC. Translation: CASSQDPHRGRRETQYF.

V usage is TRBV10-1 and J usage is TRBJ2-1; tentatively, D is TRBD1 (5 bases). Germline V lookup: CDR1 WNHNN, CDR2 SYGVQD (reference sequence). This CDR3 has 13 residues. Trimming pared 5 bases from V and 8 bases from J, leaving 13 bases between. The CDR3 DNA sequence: TGCGCCAGCAGTCTCAGGGTTCGGGATGAGCAGTTCTTC. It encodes CASSLRVRDEQFF.

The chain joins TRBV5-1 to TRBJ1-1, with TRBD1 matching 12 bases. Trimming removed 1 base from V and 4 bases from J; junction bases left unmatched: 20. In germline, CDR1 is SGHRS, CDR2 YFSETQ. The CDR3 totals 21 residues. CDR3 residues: CASSLYPLPGTGGEGGTEAFF. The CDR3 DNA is TGCGCCAGCAGCTTGTACCCTCTTCCTGGGACAGGGGGCGAGGGAGGCACTGAAGCTTTCTTT.

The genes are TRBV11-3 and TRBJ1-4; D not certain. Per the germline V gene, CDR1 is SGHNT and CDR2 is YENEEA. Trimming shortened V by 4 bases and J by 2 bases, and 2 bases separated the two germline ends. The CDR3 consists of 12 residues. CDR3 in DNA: TGTGCCAGCAGCTCTACTAATGAAAAACTGTTTTTT. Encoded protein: CASSSTNEKLFF. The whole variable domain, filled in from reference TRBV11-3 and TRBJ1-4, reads EAGVVQSPRYKIIEKKQPVAFWCNPISGHNTLYWYLQNLGQGPELLIRYENEEAVDDSQLPKDRFSAERLKGVDSTLKIQPAELGDSAVYLCASSSTNEKLFFGSGTQLSVL.

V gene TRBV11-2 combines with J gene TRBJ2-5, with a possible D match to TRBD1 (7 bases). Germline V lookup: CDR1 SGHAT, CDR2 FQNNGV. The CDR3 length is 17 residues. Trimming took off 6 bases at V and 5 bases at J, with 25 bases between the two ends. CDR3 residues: CASRPIKSGGYKETQYF. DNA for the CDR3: TGTGCCAGCAGGCCAATAAAGTCAGGGGGGTATAAGGAGACCCAGTACTTC.

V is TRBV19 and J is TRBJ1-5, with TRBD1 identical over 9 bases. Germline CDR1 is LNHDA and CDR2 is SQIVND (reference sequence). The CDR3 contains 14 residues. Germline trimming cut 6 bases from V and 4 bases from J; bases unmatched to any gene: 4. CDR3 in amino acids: CASSTTGGNQPQHF. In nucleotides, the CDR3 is TGTGCCAGTAGCACGACAGGGGGGAATCAGCCCCAGCATTTT. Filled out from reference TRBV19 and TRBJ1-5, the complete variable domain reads DGGITQSPKYLFRKEGQNVTLSCEQNLNHDAMYWYRQDPGQGLRLIYYSQIVNDFQKGDIAEGYSVSREKKESFPLTVTSAQKNPTAFYLCASSTTGGNQPQHFGDGTRLSIL.

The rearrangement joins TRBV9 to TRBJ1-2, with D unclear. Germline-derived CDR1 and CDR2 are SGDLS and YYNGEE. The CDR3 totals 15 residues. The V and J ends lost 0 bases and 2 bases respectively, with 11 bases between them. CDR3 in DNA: TGTGCCAGCAGCGTAGACGGAGGAACCAACTATGGCTACACCTTC. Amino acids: CASSVDGGTNYGYTF.

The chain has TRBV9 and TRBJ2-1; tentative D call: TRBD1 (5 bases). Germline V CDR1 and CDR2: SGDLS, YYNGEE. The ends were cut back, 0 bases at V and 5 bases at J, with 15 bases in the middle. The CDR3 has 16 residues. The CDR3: CASSVVGQGTDNEQFF. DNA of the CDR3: TGTGCCAGCAGCGTAGTCGGGCAGGGTACAGACAATGAGCAGTTCTTC.

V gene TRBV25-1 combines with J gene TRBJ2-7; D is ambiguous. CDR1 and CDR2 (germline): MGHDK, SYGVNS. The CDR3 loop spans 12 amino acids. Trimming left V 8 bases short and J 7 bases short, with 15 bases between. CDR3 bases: TGTGCCAGCCCACGCAAGACTGGGGAGCAGTACGTC. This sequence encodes CASPRKTGEQYV.

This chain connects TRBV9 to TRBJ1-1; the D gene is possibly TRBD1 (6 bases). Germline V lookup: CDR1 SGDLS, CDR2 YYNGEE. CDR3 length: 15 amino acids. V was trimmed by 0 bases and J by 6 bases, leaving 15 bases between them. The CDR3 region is CASSVVPGAVAEAFF. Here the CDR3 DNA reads TGTGCCAGCAGCGTAGTTCCAGGGGCAGTAGCTGAAGCTTTCTTT.

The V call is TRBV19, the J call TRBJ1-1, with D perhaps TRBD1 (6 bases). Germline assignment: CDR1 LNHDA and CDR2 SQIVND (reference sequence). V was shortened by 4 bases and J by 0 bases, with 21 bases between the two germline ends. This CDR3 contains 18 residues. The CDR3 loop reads CASSRVSPGDTMNTEAFF. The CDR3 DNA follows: TGTGCCAGTAGTAGGGTTTCCCCAGGGGATACCATGAACACTGAAGCTTTCTTT.

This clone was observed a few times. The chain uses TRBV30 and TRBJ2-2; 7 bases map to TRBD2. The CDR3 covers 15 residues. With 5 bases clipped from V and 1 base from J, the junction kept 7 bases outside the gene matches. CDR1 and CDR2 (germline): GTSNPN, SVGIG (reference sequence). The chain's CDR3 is CAWGGVSENTGELFF. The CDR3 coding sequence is TGTGCCTGGGGGGGGGTGAGCGAGAACACCGGGGAGCTGTTTTTT.

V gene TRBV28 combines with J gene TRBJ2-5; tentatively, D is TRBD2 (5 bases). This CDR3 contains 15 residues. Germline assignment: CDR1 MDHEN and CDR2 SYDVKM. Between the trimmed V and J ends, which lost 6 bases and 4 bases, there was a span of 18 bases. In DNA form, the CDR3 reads TGTGCCAGCAGGAGGGTACGGACTCCGGTAGAGACCCAGTACTTC. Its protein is CASRRVRTPVETQYF.